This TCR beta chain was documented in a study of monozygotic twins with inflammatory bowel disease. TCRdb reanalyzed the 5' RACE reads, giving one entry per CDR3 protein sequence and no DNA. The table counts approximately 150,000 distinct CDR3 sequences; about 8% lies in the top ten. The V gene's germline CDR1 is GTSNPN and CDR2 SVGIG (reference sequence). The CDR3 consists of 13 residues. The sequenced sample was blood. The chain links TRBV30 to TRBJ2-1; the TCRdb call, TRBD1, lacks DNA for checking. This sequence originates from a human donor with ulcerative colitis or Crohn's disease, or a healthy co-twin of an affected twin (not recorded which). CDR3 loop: CAWRGGAPNEQFF. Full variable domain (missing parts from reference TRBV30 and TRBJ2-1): SQTIHQWPATLVQPVGSPLSLECTVEGTSNPNLYWYRQAAGRGLQLLFYSVGIGQISSEVPQNLSASRPQDRQFILSSKKLLLSDSGFYLCAWRGGAPNEQFFGPGTRLTVL.